This T cell receptor (beta chain) stems from a study of cytomegalovirus exposure and HLA in healthy donors. Assay: immunoSEQ multiplex PCR; the TCRdb copy retains only in-frame clones and omits some. The table lists 130,000 or so clones, roughly 86% of them singletons. The germline V gene has CDR1 MDHEN and CDR2 SYDVKM. V was pared by 5 bases and J by 5 bases, with 16 bases between. The CDR3 has 15 amino acids. The receptor comes from a man aged 25 to 45 in good health and CMV-seronegative. Sequencing was performed on PBMCs. V gene TRBV28 combines with J gene TRBJ1-5; a possible D gene is TRBD1 (6 bases). The CDR3 sequence is CASSVEGHGDQPQHF. In DNA form, the CDR3 reads TGTGCCAGCAGTGTCGAGGGACACGGTGATCAGCCCCAGCATTTT. The variable domain in full, with the rest retrieved from reference TRBV28 and TRBJ1-5, is DVKVTQSSRYLVKRTGEKVFLECVQDMDHENMFWYRQDPGLGLRLIYFSYDVKMKEKGDIPEGYSVSREKKERFSLILESASTNQTSMYLCASSVEGHGDQPQHFGDGTRLSIL.